Listed below are T cell receptor beta chains from one sample, sequenced in a study of tumor-infiltrating lymphocytes in oesophageal squamous cell carcinoma. TCRdb processed the PCR reads anew with MiXCR; each CDR3 protein has one entry. The sample yields a few thousand distinct CDR3 sequences, 15% to 20% seen once. Sequenced: normal esophageal tissue next to the tumor. These receptors all stem from a male donor with esophageal squamous cell carcinoma. Both conserved end residues are part of each CDR3. A D gene is named only where the DNA matches it firmly. Not every row has a clone size; where given, it reads once, few, many or a size class.

CDR3 DNA: TGTGCCACCAGCAACAGGGGGCTATCGCTAGAGACCCAGTACTTC; CDR3 protein: CATSNRGLSLETQYF; clone size: medium-sized; D gene: TRBD1; V gene: TRBV24-1; J gene: TRBJ2-5
CDR3 DNA: TGTGCCAGCGGACAGCTCTCCTATAATTCACCCCTCCACTTC; CDR3 protein: CASGQLSYNSPLHF; clone size: many; D gene: .; V gene: TRBV12-3/TRBV12-4; J gene: TRBJ1-6
CDR3 DNA: TGTGCCAGCAGCATCCGACAGGGACTAGAGACCCAGTACTTC; CDR3 protein: CASSIRQGLETQYF; clone size: few; D gene: .; V gene: TRBV5-3; J gene: TRBJ2-5
CDR3 DNA: TGTGCCAGTATGGGGGGGCTGCCGAATAGCAATCAGCCCCAGCATTTT; CDR3 protein: CASMGGLPNSNQPQHF; clone size: few; D gene: .; V gene: TRBV19; J gene: TRBJ1-5
CDR3 DNA: TGTGCCAGCAGTTCCGCAGGGGCCTATGGCTACACCTTC; CDR3 protein: CASSSAGAYGYTF; clone size: few; D gene: .; V gene: TRBV27; J gene: TRBJ1-2
CDR3 DNA: TGTGCCAGCAGACGAGGACAGGGCAACGAGCAGTACTTC; CDR3 protein: CASRRGQGNEQYF; clone size: many; D gene: TRBD1; V gene: TRBV6-1; J gene: TRBJ2-7
CDR3 DNA: TGTGCCAGCAGCTCGGTACGGAACACTGAAGCTTTCTTT; CDR3 protein: CASSSVRNTEAFF; clone size: medium-sized; D gene: .; V gene: TRBV7-6; J gene: TRBJ1-1
CDR3 DNA: TGTGCCAGCAGTTCATGGGCCTCTGGGGCCAACGTCCTGACTTTC; CDR3 protein: CASSSWASGANVLTF; clone size: many; D gene: .; V gene: TRBV6-1; J gene: TRBJ2-6
CDR3 DNA: TGTGCCAGCAGCCTCGGTGTCGGGGGGGAGACAGATACGCAGTATTTT; CDR3 protein: CASSLGVGGETDTQYF; clone size: large; D gene: TRBD2; V gene: TRBV7-6; J gene: TRBJ2-3
CDR3 DNA: TGTGCCAGCAGCTTATTTGTGGGCAGCGAAGAGACCCAGTACTTC; CDR3 protein: CASSLFVGSEETQYF; clone size: large; D gene: .; V gene: TRBV7-9; J gene: TRBJ2-5
CDR3 DNA: TGTGCCATCAGGGCCGGGGACTACGAGCAGTACTTC; CDR3 protein: CAIRAGDYEQYF; clone size: .; D gene: .; V gene: TRBV10-3; J gene: TRBJ2-7
CDR3 DNA: TGTGCCACCAGCAGAGATGGCAGGGCGAACATTCAGTACTTC; CDR3 protein: CATSRDGRANIQYF; clone size: .; D gene: .; V gene: TRBV15; J gene: TRBJ2-4
CDR3 DNA: TGTGCCAGCAGTAATAGTGGAGCGTCGGCCTACGAGCAGTACTTC; CDR3 protein: CASSNSGASAYEQYF; clone size: .; D gene: .; V gene: TRBV6-1; J gene: TRBJ2-7
CDR3 DNA: TGCAGTGCCCCGGACAGGGCCCGGAGCTCCTACAATGAGCAGTACTTC; CDR3 protein: CSAPDRARSSYNEQYF; clone size: many; D gene: TRBD1; V gene: TRBV20-1; J gene: TRBJ2-7
CDR3 DNA: TGTGCCAGCACCAGACAGCAGGGCTACACCTTC; CDR3 protein: CASTRQQGYTF; clone size: many; D gene: .; V gene: TRBV7-9; J gene: TRBJ1-2
CDR3 DNA: TGTGCCAGCAGTGAAGGGCGGCTGAATACCTACGAGCAGTACTTC; CDR3 protein: CASSEGRLNTYEQYF; clone size: few; D gene: .; V gene: TRBV2; J gene: TRBJ2-7